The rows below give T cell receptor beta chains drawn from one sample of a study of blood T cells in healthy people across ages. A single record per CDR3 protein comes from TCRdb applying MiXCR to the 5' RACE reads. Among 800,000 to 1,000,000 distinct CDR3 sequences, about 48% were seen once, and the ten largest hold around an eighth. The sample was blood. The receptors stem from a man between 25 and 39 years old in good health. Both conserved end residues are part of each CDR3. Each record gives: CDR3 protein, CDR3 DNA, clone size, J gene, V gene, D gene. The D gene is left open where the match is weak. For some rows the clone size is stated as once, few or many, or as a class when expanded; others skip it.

CASSGPRGGLGDEQFF TGTGCCAGCAGTGGCCCCCGGGGGGGACTAGGGGATGAGCAGTTCTTC once TRBJ2-1 TRBV2 TRBD2
CASKNRDLKETQYF TGTGCCAGCAAAAACAGGGACCTTAAAGAGACCCAGTACTTC NA TRBJ2-5 TRBV12-3/TRBV12-4 NA
CAWSYGAEAFF TGTGCCTGGAGCTACGGGGCGGAAGCTTTCTTT NA TRBJ1-1 TRBV30 NA
CASSFGAGRGETQYF TGTGCCAGCAGTTTTGGCGCAGGCCGGGGGGAGACCCAGTACTTC NA TRBJ2-5 TRBV12-3/TRBV12-4 NA
CASSDWGQGNQPQHF TGTGCCAGTAGTGACTGGGGACAGGGCAATCAGCCCCAGCATTTT NA TRBJ1-5 TRBV19 TRBD1
CSKVLGVNQPQHF TGCAGTAAGGTTCTTGGGGTTAATCAGCCCCAGCATTTT NA TRBJ1-5 TRBV29-1 NA
CASSLGDSFPFVTYNEQFF TGTGCCAGCAGCTTAGGAGACAGCTTCCCTTTCGTAACCTACAATGAGCAGTTCTTC NA TRBJ2-1 TRBV7-9 NA
CASSPEASAEAFF TGTGCCAGCAGCCCGGAGGCGTCGGCTGAAGCTTTCTTT NA TRBJ1-1 TRBV5-6 NA
CATSDPSVPSQETQYF TGTGCCACCAGTGATCCTTCGGTCCCCTCCCAAGAGACCCAGTACTTC NA TRBJ2-5 TRBV24-1 NA
CSVDQGSGQPQHF TGCAGCGTTGATCAGGGTTCCGGTCAGCCCCAGCATTTT NA TRBJ1-5 TRBV29-1 NA
CANSSRRTGRSYEQYF TGTGCCAACAGCTCGCGTCGGACAGGACGTTCCTACGAGCAGTACTTC NA TRBJ2-7 TRBV5-6 TRBD1
CASSTGISGTSTQYF TGTGCCAGCTCAACCGGAATATCAGGGACCTCGACGCAGTATTTT NA TRBJ2-3 TRBV18 NA
CASSPGTGNPGTDTQYF TGTGCCAGCAGCCCCGGGACAGGGAACCCAGGCACAGATACGCAGTATTTT NA TRBJ2-3 TRBV3-1 TRBD1
CSARDERASRYYEQYF TGCAGTGCTAGAGATGAGCGGGCCAGCCGTTACTACGAGCAGTACTTC NA TRBJ2-7 TRBV20-1 NA
CASSSPGQGQIMADTQYF TGTGCCAGCAGCTCACCGGGACAGGGTCAGATAATGGCAGATACGCAGTATTTT NA TRBJ2-3 TRBV7-2 TRBD1
CASRGGGSGYTF TGTGCCAGTCGGGGAGGGGGATCGGGCTACACCTTC NA TRBJ1-2 TRBV6-5 NA
CASSSYTSASTDTQYF TGTGCCAGCAGTTCCTATACTAGCGCCAGCACAGATACGCAGTATTTT few TRBJ2-3 TRBV27 TRBD2
CASSRGSTPNTEAFF TGTGCCAGCAGCCGAGGGTCGACCCCGAACACTGAAGCTTTCTTT NA TRBJ1-1 TRBV4-2 NA
CASSSSTGLVYGYTF TGTGCCAGCAGTTCATCGACAGGGTTGGTCTATGGCTACACCTTC NA TRBJ1-2 TRBV12-3/TRBV12-4 TRBD1
CASSQDLLGNAGGLFF TGTGCCAGCAGCCAAGATCTCTTAGGGAACGCCGGGGGGCTGTTTTTT NA TRBJ2-2 TRBV3-1 NA
CASSPEDSLYGYTF TGCGCCAGCAGCCCGGAGGACAGTTTGTATGGCTACACCTTC NA TRBJ1-2 TRBV5-1 NA
CSVVPQGAYGYTF TGCAGCGTTGTCCCGCAGGGAGCTTATGGCTACACCTTC NA TRBJ1-2 TRBV29-1 NA
CASSQIGGLNTEAFF TGCGCCAGCAGCCAGATTGGAGGGTTGAACACTGAGGCTTTCTTT NA TRBJ1-1 TRBV4-1 NA
CASGGVPDEQFF TGTGCCAGCGGCGGGGTTCCGGATGAGCAGTTCTTC NA TRBJ2-1 TRBV6-2/TRBV6-3 NA
CASSPGHTGSTDTQYF TGTGCCAGCAGCCCAGGACATACGGGGAGCACAGATACGCAGTATTTT NA TRBJ2-3 TRBV7-9 NA
CASTLSGSGQETQYF TGTGCCAGCACCCTATCCGGGAGCGGACAAGAGACCCAGTACTTC NA TRBJ2-5 TRBV28 NA
CASSLSGTEETQFF TGTGCCAGCAGCTTGTCCGGGACTGAAGAGACCCAGTTCTTC NA TRBJ2-1 TRBV7-3 NA
CSARDRQGSYEQYF TGCAGTGCTAGAGATCGACAGGGATCCTACGAGCAGTACTTC NA TRBJ2-7 TRBV20-1 TRBD1
CASSQDILAGGPTGELFF TGTGCCAGCAGCCAAGACATACTAGCGGGGGGGCCCACCGGGGAGCTGTTTTTT once TRBJ2-2 TRBV4-2 TRBD2
CASSFRHMRNLRADTQYF TGTGCCAGCAGTTTTCGGCACATGAGGAACTTAAGAGCAGATACGCAGTATTTC NA TRBJ2-3 TRBV12-3/TRBV12-4 NA
CASSPVTWGLNQPQHF TGTGCCAGCAGCCCGGTTACTTGGGGGCTCAATCAGCCCCAGCATTTT NA TRBJ1-5 TRBV3-1 NA
CASSLLAGTTYNEQFF TGTGCCAGCAGCTTACTGGCAGGGACTACTTACAATGAGCAGTTCTTC many TRBJ2-1 TRBV7-2 TRBD2
CAKGVGNQPQHF TGTGCCAAGGGGGTAGGCAATCAGCCCCAGCATTTT many TRBJ1-5 TRBV2 NA
CASSPEVKGEQYF TGTGCCAGCAGCCCCGAGGTAAAGGGGGAGCAGTACTTC NA TRBJ2-7 TRBV7-9 NA
CASSQDIPGIGGYTF TGCGCCAGCAGCCAAGATATCCCAGGGATTGGTGGCTACACCTTC NA TRBJ1-2 TRBV4-3 NA
CSARDLGREYEQYF TGCAGTGCTAGAGATCTGGGCAGGGAATACGAGCAGTACTTC NA TRBJ2-7 TRBV20-1 NA
CATSDPGQSSNYGYTF TGTGCCACCAGTGATCCGGGACAGAGTTCTAACTATGGCTACACCTTC NA TRBJ1-2 TRBV24-1 TRBD1
CASGSDNPGFYEQYF TGTGCCAGCGGTTCCGACAACCCCGGCTTCTACGAGCAGTACTTC NA TRBJ2-7 TRBV12-3/TRBV12-4 NA
CASSLGTVTYEQYF TGTGCCAGCAGTTTAGGGACCGTCACCTACGAGCAGTACTTC many TRBJ2-7 TRBV12-3/TRBV12-4 NA
CASSPADRAPGGDGYTF TGTGCCAGCTCACCAGCGGACAGGGCCCCAGGAGGAGATGGCTACACCTTC once TRBJ1-2 TRBV18 TRBD1
CASSPGHPNRGVQPQHF TGTGCCAGCAGCCCCGGTCATCCCAATCGGGGGGTTCAGCCCCAGCATTTT NA TRBJ1-5 TRBV5-6 NA
CASSYRASGGTEQFF TGTGCCAGCAGTTACAGGGCTAGCGGGGGGACTGAGCAGTTCTTC few TRBJ2-1 TRBV6-5 TRBD2
CASSSGLAGSSYEQYF TGCGCCAGCAGCTCGGGACTAGCGGGGTCCTCCTACGAGCAGTACTTC few TRBJ2-7 TRBV5-1 TRBD2
CASSRTRNNEQYF TGTGCCAGCAGCCGGACTAGGAACAATGAGCAGTACTTC NA TRBJ2-7 TRBV7-3 TRBD2
CSARGGSVETQYF TGCAGTGCCAGGGGGGGGTCAGTGGAGACCCAGTACTTC NA TRBJ2-5 TRBV20-1 NA
CPSSPTSTNEKLFF TGTCCCAGCTCACCGACGTCAACTAATGAAAAACTGTTTTTT NA TRBJ1-4 TRBV18 NA
CASSARPRANVLTF TGTGCCAGCAGTGCCCGGCCCCGGGCCAACGTCCTGACTTTC few TRBJ2-6 TRBV6-5 NA
CASSKLEPGLILDRPAIIYEQYF TGTGCCAGCAGCAAGTTGGAGCCGGGTCTGATTCTGGACAGGCCAGCAATCATCTACGAGCAGTACTTC NA TRBJ2-7 TRBV21-1 NA
CASSQESGGANVLTF TGTGCCAGCAGCCAAGAGAGCGGCGGGGCCAACGTCCTGACTTTC few TRBJ2-6 TRBV3-1 NA
CASSLTAGGDTDTQYF TGCGCCAGCAGCTTGACCGCGGGGGGTGACACAGATACGCAGTATTTT NA TRBJ2-3 TRBV5-1 TRBD2
CASSLQGREQETQFF TGCGCCAGCAGCTTGCAAGGCAGGGAACAAGAGACCCAGTTCTTC once TRBJ2-1 TRBV5-1 NA